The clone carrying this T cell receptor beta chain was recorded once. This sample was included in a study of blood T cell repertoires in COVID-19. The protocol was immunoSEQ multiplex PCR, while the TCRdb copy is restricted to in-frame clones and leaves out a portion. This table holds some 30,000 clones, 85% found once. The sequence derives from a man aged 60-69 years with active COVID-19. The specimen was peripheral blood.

The CDR3 DNA is TGTGCCTGGAGAATCAGGGCGGACACAGATACGCAGTATTTT. Translating gives CAWRIRADTDTQYF. This chain links TRBV30 with TRBJ2-3, with a weak D call TRBD1 (5 bases). V lost 3 bases, J lost 2 bases, and 12 bases lay in between. The CDR3 covers 14 residues. CDR1 GTSNPN and CDR2 SVGIG come from the germline V gene (reference sequence).